A selection of T cell receptor beta chains follows, all from one sample in a study of cytomegalovirus exposure and HLA in healthy donors. TCRdb's table, derived via immunoSEQ multiplex PCR, lists solely in-frame clones and lacks some. In the table there are 150,000 to 200,000 clones, around 75% of which are singletons. The sample comprised PBMCs. The receptors stem from a woman between 50 and 59 years old in good health and CMV-seronegative. CDR3s include the opening cysteine and the closing phenylalanine or tryptophan. D genes are given only for firm matches. Clone size appears in some rows only: once, few, many, or a class for an expanded clone.

clone_size: NA
j_call: TRBJ2-7
d_call: TRBD2
v_call: TRBV28
cdr3_aa: CASTIGGFGYEQYF
cdr3_nt: TGTGCCAGCACCATCGGGGGGTTTGGCTACGAGCAGTACTTC

clone_size: NA
j_call: TRBJ2-7
d_call: NA
v_call: TRBV7-6
cdr3_aa: CASSSRSGSYEQYF
cdr3_nt: TGTGCCAGCAGCTCCCGTAGCGGAAGCTACGAGCAGTACTTC

clone_size: few
j_call: TRBJ2-7
d_call: NA
v_call: TRBV5-1
cdr3_aa: CASSLELRNYEQYF
cdr3_nt: TGCGCCAGCAGCTTGGAACTCAGGAACTACGAGCAGTACTTC

clone_size: NA
j_call: TRBJ2-7
d_call: NA
v_call: TRBV7-2
cdr3_aa: CASSFWPGPSYEQYF
cdr3_nt: TGTGCCAGCAGCTTTTGGCCAGGGCCATCCTACGAGCAGTACTTC

clone_size: NA
j_call: TRBJ1-1
d_call: NA
v_call: TRBV28
cdr3_aa: CATSGAQDTEAFF
cdr3_nt: TGTGCCACCTCAGGGGCGCAGGACACTGAAGCTTTCTTT

clone_size: NA
j_call: TRBJ2-7
d_call: NA
v_call: TRBV5-1
cdr3_aa: CASSLGGSETYEQYF
cdr3_nt: TGCGCCAGCAGCTTGGGTGGCAGCGAGACCTACGAGCAGTACTTC

clone_size: NA
j_call: TRBJ2-5
d_call: TRBD1
v_call: TRBV18
cdr3_aa: CASSPRDRQETQYF
cdr3_nt: TGTGCCAGCTCACCAAGGGACAGGCAAGAGACCCAGTACTTC

clone_size: NA
j_call: TRBJ2-6
d_call: NA
v_call: TRBV7-3
cdr3_aa: CASSFYGGRWANVLTF
cdr3_nt: TGTGCCAGCAGCTTTTACGGCGGTCGGTGGGCCAACGTCCTGACTTTC

clone_size: NA
j_call: TRBJ2-1
d_call: TRBD2
v_call: TRBV7-8
cdr3_aa: CASRLSPGLGTNEQFF
cdr3_nt: TGTGCCAGCAGGCTTTCCCCGGGACTAGGAACCAATGAGCAGTTCTTC

clone_size: NA
j_call: TRBJ2-1
d_call: NA
v_call: TRBV4-1
cdr3_aa: CASSHLGRSSSLYNEQFF
cdr3_nt: TGCGCCAGCAGCCATTTGGGGCGGTCCAGTTCCCTTTACAATGAGCAGTTCTTC

clone_size: NA
j_call: TRBJ2-1
d_call: TRBD1
v_call: TRBV7-2
cdr3_aa: CASRPTGLLNNEQFF
cdr3_nt: TGTGCCAGCAGACCGACAGGGCTGCTGAACAATGAGCAGTTCTTC

clone_size: NA
j_call: TRBJ2-7
d_call: NA
v_call: TRBV6-5
cdr3_aa: CASNPGGSGSYEQYF
cdr3_nt: TGTGCCAGCAACCCCGGGGGTAGCGGCTCCTACGAGCAGTACTTC

clone_size: NA
j_call: TRBJ1-1
d_call: NA
v_call: TRBV27
cdr3_aa: CASSLWSGNTEAFF
cdr3_nt: TGTGCCAGCAGTTTATGGTCGGGGAACACTGAAGCTTTCTTT

clone_size: NA
j_call: TRBJ2-5
d_call: TRBD2
v_call: TRBV9
cdr3_aa: CASSVGGIAGGAETQYF
cdr3_nt: TGTGCCAGCAGCGTAGGGGGGATAGCGGGGGGGGCGGAGACCCAGTACTTC

clone_size: NA
j_call: TRBJ1-2
d_call: TRBD1
v_call: TRBV5-6
cdr3_aa: CASSLVGTGVTYGYTF
cdr3_nt: TGTGCCAGCAGCTTGGTGGGAACAGGGGTCACCTATGGCTACACCTTC

clone_size: once
j_call: TRBJ1-2
d_call: TRBD1
v_call: TRBV19
cdr3_aa: CASSILTGQLYGYTF
cdr3_nt: TGTGCCAGTAGTATACTAACGGGACAGCTCTATGGCTACACCTTC

clone_size: NA
j_call: TRBJ1-1
d_call: NA
v_call: TRBV6-6
cdr3_aa: CASSYQGMNAEAFF
cdr3_nt: TGTGCCAGCAGTTATCAGGGGATGAACGCTGAAGCTTTCTTT

clone_size: NA
j_call: TRBJ1-4
d_call: NA
v_call: TRBV28
cdr3_aa: CASSFGRVGLNEKLFF
cdr3_nt: TGTGCCAGCAGTTTTGGCAGGGTGGGACTTAATGAAAAACTGTTTTTT

clone_size: NA
j_call: TRBJ2-7
d_call: TRBD1
v_call: TRBV7-9
cdr3_aa: CASSLRRDSYEQYF
cdr3_nt: TGTGCCAGCAGCTTACGCCGGGACAGCTACGAGCAGTACTTC

clone_size: NA
j_call: TRBJ2-2
d_call: TRBD1
v_call: TRBV27
cdr3_aa: CASTGQGNTGELFF
cdr3_nt: TGTGCCAGCACGGGACAGGGAAACACCGGGGAGCTGTTTTTT

clone_size: NA
j_call: TRBJ2-1
d_call: NA
v_call: TRBV5-1
cdr3_aa: CASSLGQRTSEQFF
cdr3_nt: TGCGCCAGCAGCTTGGGACAGCGTACAAGTGAGCAGTTCTTC

clone_size: NA
j_call: TRBJ1-1
d_call: TRBD1
v_call: TRBV18
cdr3_aa: CASSQTGGWNTEAFF
cdr3_nt: TGTGCCAGCTCCCAAACAGGGGGCTGGAACACTGAAGCTTTCTTT

clone_size: NA
j_call: TRBJ2-1
d_call: TRBD1
v_call: TRBV7-3
cdr3_aa: CASSFRGRNEQFF
cdr3_nt: TGTGCCAGCAGCTTCAGGGGGAGAAATGAGCAGTTCTTC

clone_size: NA
j_call: TRBJ2-7
d_call: TRBD1
v_call: TRBV7-9
cdr3_aa: CASSRAQLKDRARPHEQYF
cdr3_nt: TGTGCCAGCAGCCGAGCGCAGCTGAAGGACAGGGCACGTCCCCACGAGCAGTACTTC

clone_size: NA
j_call: TRBJ1-5
d_call: NA
v_call: TRBV5-5
cdr3_aa: CASSLDRVNQPQHF
cdr3_nt: TGTGCCAGCAGCTTGGACAGGGTGAATCAGCCCCAGCATTTT

clone_size: NA
j_call: TRBJ2-7
d_call: NA
v_call: TRBV9
cdr3_aa: CASSVGVSTYEQYF
cdr3_nt: TGTGCCAGCAGCGTAGGAGTCTCTACCTACGAGCAGTACTTC

clone_size: NA
j_call: TRBJ2-1
d_call: NA
v_call: TRBV27
cdr3_aa: CASSSLASYNEQFF
cdr3_nt: TGTGCCAGCAGTTCACTAGCCTCCTACAATGAGCAGTTCTTC

clone_size: NA
j_call: TRBJ1-1
d_call: NA
v_call: TRBV9
cdr3_aa: CASSFTGYTEAFF
cdr3_nt: TGTGCCAGCAGCTTTACAGGCTACACTGAAGCTTTCTTT

clone_size: NA
j_call: TRBJ2-2
d_call: NA
v_call: TRBV21-1
cdr3_aa: CASSLPRSGELFF
cdr3_nt: TGTGCCAGCAGCCTCCCCCGTTCCGGGGAGCTGTTTTTT

clone_size: NA
j_call: TRBJ1-5
d_call: TRBD1
v_call: TRBV6-5
cdr3_aa: CASRKTGGQPQHF
cdr3_nt: TGTGCCAGCAGGAAGACAGGGGGTCAGCCCCAGCATTTT

clone_size: few
j_call: TRBJ2-7
d_call: TRBD1
v_call: TRBV6-5
cdr3_aa: CAIQGPNSYEQYF
cdr3_nt: TGTGCCATACAGGGGCCGAACTCCTACGAGCAGTACTTC

clone_size: NA
j_call: TRBJ2-7
d_call: TRBD2
v_call: TRBV28
cdr3_aa: CASRKRGGSYEQYF
cdr3_nt: TGTGCCAGCAGGAAAAGGGGAGGGTCCTACGAGCAGTACTTC

clone_size: once
j_call: TRBJ2-5
d_call: TRBD2
v_call: TRBV12-5
cdr3_aa: CASGLRSSGGNQETQYF
cdr3_nt: TGTGCTAGTGGTTTGAGGTCTAGCGGGGGTAACCAAGAGACCCAGTACTTC

clone_size: NA
j_call: TRBJ2-5
d_call: NA
v_call: TRBV4-3
cdr3_aa: CASSQDQPQRRKETQYF
cdr3_nt: TGCGCCAGCAGCCAAGATCAACCCCAGCGGCGAAAAGAGACCCAGTACTTC

clone_size: NA
j_call: TRBJ1-1
d_call: NA
v_call: TRBV11-2
cdr3_aa: CASSLTLGVEAFF
cdr3_nt: TGTGCCAGCAGCTTAACCCTCGGGGTTGAAGCTTTCTTT

clone_size: NA
j_call: TRBJ1-5
d_call: TRBD1
v_call: TRBV6-1
cdr3_aa: CASKRGPRQPQHF
cdr3_nt: TGTGCCAGCAAAAGGGGGCCAAGGCAGCCCCAGCATTTT

clone_size: few
j_call: TRBJ1-4
d_call: TRBD1
v_call: TRBV5-4
cdr3_aa: CASSLGQGQTINEKLFF
cdr3_nt: TGTGCCAGCAGCTTGGGACAGGGACAAACGATTAATGAAAAACTGTTTTTT

clone_size: few
j_call: TRBJ2-3
d_call: NA
v_call: TRBV15
cdr3_aa: CATSRLPGARTDTQYF
cdr3_nt: TGTGCCACCAGCCGACTCCCGGGAGCTCGCACAGATACGCAGTATTTT

clone_size: once
j_call: TRBJ1-6
d_call: NA
v_call: TRBV7-8
cdr3_aa: CASSLTRDSPLHF
cdr3_nt: TGTGCCAGCAGCTTAACTAGGGATTCACCCCTCCACTTT

clone_size: NA
j_call: TRBJ2-7
d_call: TRBD2
v_call: TRBV6-5
cdr3_aa: CASSYSGLAFEQYF
cdr3_nt: TGTGCCAGCAGTTACTCTGGACTAGCCTTCGAGCAGTACTTC

clone_size: NA
j_call: TRBJ2-1
d_call: TRBD1
v_call: TRBV5-1
cdr3_aa: CASSEDRVPYNEQFF
cdr3_nt: TGCGCCAGCAGCGAGGACAGGGTACCCTACAATGAGCAGTTCTTC

clone_size: few
j_call: TRBJ2-7
d_call: TRBD2
v_call: TRBV14
cdr3_aa: CASSQATLAGGLEQYF
cdr3_nt: TGTGCCAGCAGCCAAGCCACGCTAGCGGGAGGTTTAGAGCAGTACTTC

clone_size: NA
j_call: TRBJ2-7
d_call: NA
v_call: TRBV11-2
cdr3_aa: CASRETGSSYEQYF
cdr3_nt: TGTGCCAGCAGAGAGACTGGAAGCTCCTACGAGCAGTACTTC

clone_size: NA
j_call: TRBJ2-7
d_call: NA
v_call: TRBV7-8
cdr3_aa: CASSQYEVSYEQYF
cdr3_nt: TGTGCCAGCAGCCAATATGAGGTATCCTACGAGCAGTACTTC

clone_size: once
j_call: TRBJ2-7
d_call: NA
v_call: TRBV29-1
cdr3_aa: CSVGTVNSYEQYF
cdr3_nt: TGCAGCGTTGGGACAGTGAACTCCTACGAGCAGTACTTC

clone_size: NA
j_call: TRBJ2-1
d_call: NA
v_call: TRBV10-3
cdr3_aa: CAISESAGQFSSYNEQFF
cdr3_nt: TGTGCCATCAGTGAGTCCGCAGGACAGTTCAGCTCCTACAATGAGCAGTTCTTC

clone_size: NA
j_call: TRBJ1-4
d_call: NA
v_call: TRBV15
cdr3_aa: CATSPLMGSLNEKLFF
cdr3_nt: TGTGCCACCAGCCCCCTAATGGGCAGCCTTAATGAAAAACTGTTTTTT

clone_size: NA
j_call: TRBJ2-2
d_call: NA
v_call: TRBV7-3
cdr3_aa: CASSNPDSNTGELFF
cdr3_nt: TGTGCCAGCAGCAACCCAGACAGTAACACCGGGGAGCTGTTTTTT

clone_size: NA
j_call: TRBJ2-1
d_call: TRBD2
v_call: TRBV9
cdr3_aa: CASSVTGGRGNEQFF
cdr3_nt: TGTGCCAGCAGCGTAACTGGCGGGAGAGGCAATGAGCAGTTCTTC

clone_size: NA
j_call: TRBJ2-5
d_call: NA
v_call: TRBV5-5
cdr3_aa: CASSPTLETQYF
cdr3_nt: TGTGCCAGCAGCCCGACTCTGGAGACCCAGTACTTC

clone_size: NA
j_call: TRBJ2-5
d_call: TRBD2
v_call: TRBV10-3
cdr3_aa: CATLAGAAETQYF
cdr3_nt: TGTGCCACTCTAGCGGGGGCGGCAGAGACCCAGTACTTC

clone_size: NA
j_call: TRBJ1-1
d_call: TRBD1
v_call: TRBV9
cdr3_aa: CASSTQTGIGTEAFF
cdr3_nt: TGTGCCAGCAGCACTCAGACAGGGATTGGCACTGAAGCTTTCTTT

clone_size: NA
j_call: TRBJ2-6
d_call: NA
v_call: TRBV29-1
cdr3_aa: CSVGQVASGANVLTF
cdr3_nt: TGCAGCGTTGGGCAGGTTGCCTCTGGGGCCAACGTCCTGACTTTC

clone_size: NA
j_call: TRBJ2-7
d_call: TRBD2
v_call: TRBV7-2
cdr3_aa: CASSLAVAGASYEQYF
cdr3_nt: TGTGCCAGCAGCTTAGCAGTAGCGGGGGCGTCGTACGAGCAGTACTTC

clone_size: many
j_call: TRBJ1-5
d_call: TRBD1
v_call: TRBV6-6
cdr3_aa: CASSYGQGSNQPQHF
cdr3_nt: TGTGCCAGCAGTTATGGACAGGGGAGCAATCAGCCCCAGCATTTT

clone_size: NA
j_call: TRBJ2-1
d_call: TRBD1
v_call: TRBV27
cdr3_aa: CASRTPRDRDDKGSYNEQFF
cdr3_nt: TGTGCCAGCAGAACTCCCCGGGACAGGGACGATAAGGGCTCCTACAATGAGCAGTTCTTC

clone_size: NA
j_call: TRBJ2-3
d_call: NA
v_call: TRBV6-5
cdr3_aa: CASRPGLPTDTQYF
cdr3_nt: TGTGCCAGCAGACCAGGTTTGCCCACAGATACGCAGTATTTT

clone_size: NA
j_call: TRBJ1-5
d_call: NA
v_call: TRBV6-4
cdr3_aa: CASSDRGYQPQHF
cdr3_nt: TGTGCCAGCAGTGACAGGGGGTATCAGCCCCAGCATTTT

clone_size: NA
j_call: TRBJ1-2
d_call: NA
v_call: TRBV2
cdr3_aa: CASSEGGGPSYGYTF
cdr3_nt: TGTGCCAGCAGTGAAGGGGGGGGGCCTTCCTATGGCTACACCTTC

clone_size: NA
j_call: TRBJ1-1
d_call: NA
v_call: TRBV27
cdr3_aa: CASSPSGGRNTEAFF
cdr3_nt: TGTGCCAGCAGTCCCTCGGGGGGGAGGAACACTGAAGCTTTCTTT